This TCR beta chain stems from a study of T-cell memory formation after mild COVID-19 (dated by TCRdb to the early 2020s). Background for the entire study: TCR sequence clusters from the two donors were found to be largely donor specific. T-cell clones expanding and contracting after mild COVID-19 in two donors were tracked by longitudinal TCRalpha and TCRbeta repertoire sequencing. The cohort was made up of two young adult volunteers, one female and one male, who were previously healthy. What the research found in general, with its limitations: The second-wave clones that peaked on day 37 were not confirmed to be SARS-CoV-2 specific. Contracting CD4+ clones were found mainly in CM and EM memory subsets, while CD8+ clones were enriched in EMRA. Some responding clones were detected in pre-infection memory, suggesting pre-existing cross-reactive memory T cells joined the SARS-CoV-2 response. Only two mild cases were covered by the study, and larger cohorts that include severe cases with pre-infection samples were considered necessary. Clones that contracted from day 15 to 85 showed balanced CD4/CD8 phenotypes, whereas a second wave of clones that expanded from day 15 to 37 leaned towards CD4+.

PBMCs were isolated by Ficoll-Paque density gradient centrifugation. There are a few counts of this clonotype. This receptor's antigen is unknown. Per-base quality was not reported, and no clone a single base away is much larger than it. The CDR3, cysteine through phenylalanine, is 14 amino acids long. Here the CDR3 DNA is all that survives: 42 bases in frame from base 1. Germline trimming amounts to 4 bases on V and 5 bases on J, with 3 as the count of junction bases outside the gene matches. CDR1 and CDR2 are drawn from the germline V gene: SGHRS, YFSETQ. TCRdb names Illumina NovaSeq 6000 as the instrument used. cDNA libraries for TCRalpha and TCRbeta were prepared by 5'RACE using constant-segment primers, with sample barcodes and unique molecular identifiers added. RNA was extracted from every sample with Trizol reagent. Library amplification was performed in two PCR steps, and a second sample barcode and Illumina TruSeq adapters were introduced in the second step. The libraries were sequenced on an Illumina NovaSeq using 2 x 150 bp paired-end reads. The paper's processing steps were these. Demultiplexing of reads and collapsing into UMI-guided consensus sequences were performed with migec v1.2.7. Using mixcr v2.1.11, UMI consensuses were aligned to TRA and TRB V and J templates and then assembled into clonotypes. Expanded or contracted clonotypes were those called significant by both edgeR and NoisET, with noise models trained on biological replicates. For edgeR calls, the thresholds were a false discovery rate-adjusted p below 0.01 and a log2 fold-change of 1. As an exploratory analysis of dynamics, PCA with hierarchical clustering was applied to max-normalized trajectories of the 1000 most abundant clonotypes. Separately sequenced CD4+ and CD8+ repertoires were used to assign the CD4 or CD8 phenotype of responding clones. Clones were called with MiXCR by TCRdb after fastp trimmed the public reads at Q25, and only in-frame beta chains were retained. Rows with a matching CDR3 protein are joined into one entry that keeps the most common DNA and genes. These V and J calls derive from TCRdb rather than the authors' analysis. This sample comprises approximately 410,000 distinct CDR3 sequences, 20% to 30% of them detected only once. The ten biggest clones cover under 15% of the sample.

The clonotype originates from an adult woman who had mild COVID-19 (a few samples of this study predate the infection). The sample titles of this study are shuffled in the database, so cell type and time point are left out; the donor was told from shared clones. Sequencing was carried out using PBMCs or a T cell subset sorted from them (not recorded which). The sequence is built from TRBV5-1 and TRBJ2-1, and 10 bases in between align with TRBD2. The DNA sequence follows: TGCGCCAGCAGCCACGGACTAGCGGACAATGAGCAGTTCTTC. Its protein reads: CASSHGLADNEQFF.